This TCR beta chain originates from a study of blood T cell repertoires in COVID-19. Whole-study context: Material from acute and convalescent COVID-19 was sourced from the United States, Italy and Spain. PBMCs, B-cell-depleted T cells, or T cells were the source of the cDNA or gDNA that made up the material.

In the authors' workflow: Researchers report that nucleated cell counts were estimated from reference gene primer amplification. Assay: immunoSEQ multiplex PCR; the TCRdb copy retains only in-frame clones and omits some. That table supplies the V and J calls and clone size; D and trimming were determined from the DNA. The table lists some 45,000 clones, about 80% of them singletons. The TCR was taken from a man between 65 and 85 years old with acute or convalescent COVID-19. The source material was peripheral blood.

The CDR3 here is CAWSVLGGYTF. The CDR3 DNA is TGTGCCTGGAGTGTACTAGGAGGCTACACCTTC. The gene calls are TRBV30 and TRBJ1-2; D gene unclear. V was trimmed by 0 bases and J by 8 bases, leaving 7 bases between them. The CDR3 is 11 amino acids. CDR1 and CDR2 from the germline V gene are GTSNPN and SVGIG (reference sequence).